This entry concerns a single T cell receptor beta chain. What it recognizes is unknown. The sample is drawn from a study of OX40 agonist ivuxolimab in advanced cancers. Trimming cost V 1 base and J 5 bases, with 8 bases left between them. In germline, CDR1 is ENHRY, CDR2 SYGVKD. CDR3 size: 13 residues. Findings and caveats of the study: Partial responders treated at 0.1-3.0 mg/kg exhibited clonal expansion among the lowest measured.

Method: immunoSEQ multiplex PCR; TCRdb's copy keeps in-frame clones and lacks some. Of tens of thousands of clones listed, approximately 83% are singletons. This chain connects TRBV10-3 to TRBJ2-5, with D perhaps TRBD1 (5 bases). The sample was CD4+ or CD8+ T cells sorted from blood, taken in a trial of the OX40 agonist ivuxolimab. The TCR originated in an adult with an advanced solid tumor such as melanoma, head and neck, liver or kidney cancer. CDR3 loop: CAISELTVETQYF. Here the CDR3 DNA reads TGTGCCATCAGTGAGTTGACAGTGGAGACCCAGTACTTC.